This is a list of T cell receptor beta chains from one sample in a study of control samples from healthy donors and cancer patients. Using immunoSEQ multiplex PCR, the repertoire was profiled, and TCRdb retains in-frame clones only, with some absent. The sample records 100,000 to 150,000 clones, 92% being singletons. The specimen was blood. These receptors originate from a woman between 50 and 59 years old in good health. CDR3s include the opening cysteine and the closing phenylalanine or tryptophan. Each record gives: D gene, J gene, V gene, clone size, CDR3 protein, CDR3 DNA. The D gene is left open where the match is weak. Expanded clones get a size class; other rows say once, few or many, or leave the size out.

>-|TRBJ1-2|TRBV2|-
CASRAYGYTF
TGTGCCAGCCGGGCGTATGGCTACACCTTC
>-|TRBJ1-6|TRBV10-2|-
CASRGSRGENSPLHF
TGCGCCAGCAGAGGGAGTCGCGGGGAGAATTCACCCCTCCACTTT
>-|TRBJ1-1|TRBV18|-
CASSLIDSGTTEAFF
TGTGCCAGCTCACTAATAGACTCAGGTACCACTGAAGCTTTCTTT
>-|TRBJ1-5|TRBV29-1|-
CSVKEGGNQPQHF
TGCAGCGTGAAGGAGGGCGGGAATCAGCCCCAGCATTTT
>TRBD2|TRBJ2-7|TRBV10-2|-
CASPTGLAGERQYEQYF
TGCGCCAGCCCTACGGGACTAGCGGGAGAGAGGCAATACGAGCAGTACTTC
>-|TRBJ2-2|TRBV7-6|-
CASSPGVPAGELFF
TGTGCCAGCAGCCCAGGGGTTCCGGCCGGGGAGCTGTTTTTT
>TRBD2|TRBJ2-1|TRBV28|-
CASSTGGGYNEQFF
TGTGCCAGCAGTACGGGAGGGGGCTACAATGAGCAGTTCTTC
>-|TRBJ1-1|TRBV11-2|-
CASSLDIIVRGGTEAFF
TGTGCCAGCAGCTTAGATATCATCGTCCGAGGGGGCACTGAAGCTTTCTTT
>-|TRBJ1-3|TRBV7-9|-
CASSLGLNTIYF
TGTGCCAGCAGCTTAGGGTTAAACACCATATATTTT
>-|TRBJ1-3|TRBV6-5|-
CASSYTASGNTIYF
TGTGCCAGCAGTTACACGGCCTCTGGAAACACCATATATTTT
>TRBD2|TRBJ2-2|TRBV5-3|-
CARSFAPGTSGRVGTGELFF
TGTGCCAGAAGCTTCGCGCCCGGGACTAGCGGGAGGGTAGGGACCGGGGAGCTGTTTTTT
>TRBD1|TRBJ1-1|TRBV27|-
CASSTRDRGDTEAFF
TGTGCCAGCAGTACCAGGGACAGGGGAGACACTGAAGCTTTCTTT
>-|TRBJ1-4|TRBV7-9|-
CASSLSGAYEKLFF
TGTGCCAGCAGCTTAAGCGGGGCATACGAAAAACTGTTTTTT
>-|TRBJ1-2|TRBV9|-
CASSPTGNYGYTF
TGTGCCAGCAGCCCGACGGGTAACTATGGCTACACCTTC
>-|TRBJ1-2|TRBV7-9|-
CASSQGRTYGYTF
TGTGCCAGCAGCCAAGGGCGGACTTATGGCTACACCTTC
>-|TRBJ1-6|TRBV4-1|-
CASRYDFNSPLHF
TGCGCCAGCAGGTACGATTTTAATTCACCCCTCCACTTT
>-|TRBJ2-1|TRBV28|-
CASSLEATNEQFF
TGTGCCAGCAGTTTAGAAGCGACTAATGAGCAGTTCTTC
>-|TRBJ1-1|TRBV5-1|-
CASSLEPNEAFF
TGCGCCAGCAGCTTGGAACCGAATGAAGCTTTCTTT
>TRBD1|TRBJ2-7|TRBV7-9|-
CASSLGQGAMVEQYF
TGTGCCAGCAGCTTGGGACAGGGGGCGATGGTCGAGCAGTACTTC
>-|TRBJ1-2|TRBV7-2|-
CASSSRQVSGYTF
TGTGCCAGCAGCAGCCGACAGGTTAGCGGCTACACCTTC
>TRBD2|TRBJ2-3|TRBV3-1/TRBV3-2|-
CASSPTRTSATDTQYF
TGTGCCAGCAGCCCAACTAGGACTAGCGCCACAGATACGCAGTATTTT
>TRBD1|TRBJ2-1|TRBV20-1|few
CSASPGTGGREQFF
TGCAGTGCTAGTCCCGGGACAGGGGGACGTGAGCAGTTCTTC
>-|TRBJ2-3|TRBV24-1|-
CATSDRAGDGTDTQYF
TGTGCCACCAGTGATAGGGCAGGGGACGGCACAGATACGCAGTATTTT
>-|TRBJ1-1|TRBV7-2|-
CASSSVAGQLNTEAFF
TGTGCCAGCAGCTCCGTAGCAGGACAGCTTAACACTGAAGCTTTCTTT
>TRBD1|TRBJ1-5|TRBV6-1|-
CASSDDRDQPQHF
TGTGCCAGCAGTGACGACAGGGATCAGCCCCAGCATTTT
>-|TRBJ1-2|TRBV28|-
CASSLMDFGYTF
TGTGCCAGCAGTTTGATGGATTTTGGCTACACCTTC
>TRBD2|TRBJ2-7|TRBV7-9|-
CASSLEARGGLEQYF
TGTGCCAGCAGCTTAGAGGCGCGGGGGGGCCTCGAGCAGTACTTC
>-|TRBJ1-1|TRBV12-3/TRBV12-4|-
CASSFGTIREAFF
TGTGCCAGCAGTTTTGGGACCATAAGGGAAGCTTTCTTT
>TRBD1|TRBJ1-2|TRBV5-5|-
CASSGGTGYGYTF
TGTGCCAGCAGCGGAGGGACAGGGTATGGCTACACCTTC
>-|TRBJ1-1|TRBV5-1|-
CASSPGGGSSGEAFF
TGCGCCAGCAGCCCCGGGGGGGGGAGTAGTGGTGAAGCTTTCTTT
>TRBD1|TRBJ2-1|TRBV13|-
CASSPGTGVRYEQFF
TGTGCCAGCAGCCCCGGGACAGGGGTTAGATATGAGCAGTTCTTC
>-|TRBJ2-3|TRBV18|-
CASSPTRTSPSADTQYF
TGTGCCAGCTCGCCAACTCGTACTAGCCCGTCGGCAGATACGCAGTATTTT